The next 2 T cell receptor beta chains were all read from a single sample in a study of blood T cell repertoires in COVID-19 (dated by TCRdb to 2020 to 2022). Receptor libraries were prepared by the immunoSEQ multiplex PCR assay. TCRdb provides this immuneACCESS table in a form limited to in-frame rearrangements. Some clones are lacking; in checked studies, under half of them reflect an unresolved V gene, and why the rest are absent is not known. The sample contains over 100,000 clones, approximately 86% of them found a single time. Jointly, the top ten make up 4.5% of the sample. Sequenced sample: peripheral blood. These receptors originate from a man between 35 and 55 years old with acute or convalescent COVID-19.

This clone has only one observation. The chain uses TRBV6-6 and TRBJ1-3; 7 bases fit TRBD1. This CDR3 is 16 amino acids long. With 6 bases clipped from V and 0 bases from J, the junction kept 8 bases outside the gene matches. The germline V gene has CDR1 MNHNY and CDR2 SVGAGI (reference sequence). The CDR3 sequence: CASSGTVSLSGNTIYF. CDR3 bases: TGTGCCAGCAGCGGGACAGTAAGCCTCTCTGGAAACACCATATATTTT.

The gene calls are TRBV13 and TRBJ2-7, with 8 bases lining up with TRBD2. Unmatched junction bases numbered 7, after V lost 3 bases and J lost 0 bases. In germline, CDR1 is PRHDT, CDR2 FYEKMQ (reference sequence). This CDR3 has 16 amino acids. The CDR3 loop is CASSFGLRGVSYEQYF. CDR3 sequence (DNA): TGTGCCAGCAGCTTTGGGCTGCGGGGGGTCTCCTACGAGCAGTACTTC. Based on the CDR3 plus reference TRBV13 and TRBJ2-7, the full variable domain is AAGVIQSPRHLIKEKRETATLKCYPIPRHDTVYWYQQGPGQDPQFLISFYEKMQSDKGSIPDRFSAQQFSDYHSELNMSSLELGDSALYFCASSFGLRGVSYEQYFGPGTRLTVT.